Each of the 20 T cell receptor beta chains below was sequenced from the same sample in a study of shared clonotypes between healthy human individuals (dated by TCRdb to between 2020 and 2021). Libraries were constructed by the immunoSEQ multiplex PCR assay. This immuneACCESS table, as held by TCRdb, lists in-frame sequences with V and J called but not all clones. Of the missing ones, under half trace to an unresolved V gene in checked studies; the others have no known cause. This sample holds about 1.4 million clones; roughly 97% were observed only once. Jointly, the top ten make up approximately 1.2% of the sample. What was sequenced was naive CD4+ T cells sorted from blood. Reading the label with the study, this specimen's cell subset or site is: CD45RA+ positively selected. The receptors were gathered from a man younger than 45 in good health.

The J gene is TRBJ1-1, the V gene TRBV7-9; 7 bases line up with TRBD1. Germline lookup yields CDR1 SEHNR and CDR2 FQNEAQ (reference sequence). Trimming at V came to 3 bases and at J to 5 bases, leaving 3 bases not matched to a gene. CDR3 length: 13 amino acids. The CDR3 is CASSLGQRTEAFF. DNA for the CDR3: TGTGCCAGCAGCTTGGGACAGAGGACTGAAGCTTTCTTT.

This clone has a single count. V and J are TRBV10-1 and TRBJ2-7, with D uncertain. There are 13 residues in the CDR3. The V end lost 0 bases, the J end lost 3 bases, and 6 bases lay between the germline ends. Germline CDR1 reads WNHNN; CDR2 reads SYGVQD (reference sequence). The CDR3 loop is CASSESMGYEQYF. The DNA for the CDR3 is TGCGCCAGCAGTGAGTCAATGGGCTACGAGCAGTACTTC.

V and J are TRBV7-2 and TRBJ2-5; TRBD2 matches 13 bases. V lost 5 bases, J lost 1 base, and 7 bases stayed unmatched. Germline CDR1 is SGHTA and CDR2 is FQGNSA. This CDR3 has 17 amino acids. CDR3 protein: CASSTGTSGIRQETQYF. CDR3 DNA: TGTGCCAGCAGCACCGGGACTAGCGGGATTCGCCAAGAGACCCAGTACTTC.

The chain uses TRBV14 and TRBJ2-1; 12 bases line up with TRBD2. This CDR3 is 17 amino acids long. With V trimmed by 0 bases and J by 7 bases, 7 bases remained unmatched. Germline CDR1 reads SGHDN; CDR2 reads FVKESK. The CDR3 DNA sequence: TGTGCCAGCAGCCAAGAAGTGTGGACTAGCGGGGAGAATGAGCAGTTCTTC. Translated: CASSQEVWTSGENEQFF.

CDR3: CASSLLERGANQPQHF. CDR3 nucleotide sequence: TGTGCCAGCAGCTTATTGGAGAGGGGGGCCAATCAGCCCCAGCATTTT. This chain joins TRBV7-8 and TRBJ1-5; a possible D gene is TRBD1 (6 bases). Trimming removed 2 bases at V and 3 bases at J, with 14 bases between. The CDR3 covers 16 residues. The V gene's germline CDR1 is SGHVS and CDR2 FQNEAQ.

This rearrangement joins TRBV15 to TRBJ1-3, with TRBD1 as a possible D gene (5 bases). From germline, CDR1 is LNHNV and CDR2 YYDKDF (reference sequence). CDR3 size: 15 residues. Trimming stripped 1 base from V and 5 bases from J, with 12 bases between. The CDR3 loop is CATSRGVGERNTIYF. CDR3 DNA: TGTGCCACCAGCAGAGGGGTGGGGGAAAGAAACACCATATATTTT.

The rearrangement joins TRBV25-1 to TRBJ2-2; 11 bases are a match to TRBD2. CDR3 size: 18 residues. The V segment lost 5 bases and the J segment 2 bases; nucleotides outside the gene matches: 10. Germline lookup yields CDR1 MGHDK and CDR2 SYGVNS. The DNA for the CDR3 is TGTGCCAGCAGTTCTCTGACGGGACTAGCGGAAAACACCGGGGAGCTGTTTTTT. Protein: CASSSLTGLAENTGELFF.

This clone was seen just once. V is TRBV7-6 and J is TRBJ1-2; D might be TRBD1 (6 bases). With 1 base removed from V and 4 bases from J, the gap between germline ends came to 10 bases. The CDR3 consists of 14 residues. Germline assignment: CDR1 SGHVS and CDR2 FNYEAQ. The CDR3 bases are TGTGCCAGCAGCTTAGGTACAGGGATCTATGGCTACACCTTC. Amino acid sequence: CASSLGTGIYGYTF. Combining the CDR3 with reference TRBV7-6 and TRBJ1-2 gives the whole variable domain GAGVSQSPRYKVTKRGQDVALRCDPISGHVSLYWYRQALGQGPEFLTYFNYEAQQDKSGLPNDRFSAERPEGSISTLTIQRTEQRDSAMYRCASSLGTGIYGYTFGSGTRLTVV.

The J gene is TRBJ2-7, the V gene TRBV14; no clear D gene. With 0 bases removed from V and 3 bases from J, the gap between germline ends came to 15 bases. From germline, CDR1 is SGHDN and CDR2 FVKESK. This CDR3 has 16 amino acids. In DNA form, the CDR3 reads TGTGCCAGCAGCCAAGAACTAAGGTCCACTTTCTACGAGCAGTACTTC. Amino acids: CASSQELRSTFYEQYF.

The chain carries TRBV2 and TRBJ1-1, with a tentative D call TRBD1 (5 bases). The germline V gene has CDR1 SNHLY and CDR2 FYNNEI. With 6 bases removed from V and 2 bases from J, the gap between germline ends came to 10 bases. The CDR3 spans 13 residues. This CDR3 is CASRRDANTEAFF. The CDR3 region has the DNA TGTGCCAGCAGAAGGGACGCCAACACTGAAGCTTTCTTT.

V usage is TRBV5-1 and J usage is TRBJ2-2, with 8 bases identical to TRBD1. V lost 4 bases and J lost 4; bases outside the gene matches: 9. CDR3 length equals 16 residues. Germline V lookup: CDR1 SGHRS, CDR2 YFSETQ. For the CDR3, the DNA is TGCGCCAGCAGCCCCCAGACAGGGGCTGTCACCGGGGAGCTGTTTTTT. Protein sequence: CASSPQTGAVTGELFF. The full variable domain, in which reference TRBV5-1 and TRBJ2-2 provide the parts outside the CDR3, is KAGVTQTPRYLIKTRGQQVTLSCSPISGHRSVSWYQQTPGQGLQFLFEYFSETQRNKGNFPGRFSGRQFSNSRSEMNVSTLELGDSALYLCASSPQTGAVTGELFFGEGSRLTVL.

The V gene is TRBV5-4, the J gene TRBJ2-7; TRBD2 matches at 7 bases. The germline V gene encodes CDR1 SGHNT and CDR2 YYREEE (reference sequence). CDR3 length: 14 amino acids. The V and J ends lost 1 base and 6 bases, in that order; junction bases with no gene match: 7. CDR3 in amino acids: CASSLWEGSAEQYF. The CDR3 DNA is TGTGCCAGCAGCTTGTGGGAGGGATCGGCCGAGCAGTACTTC.

The count of this clone is one. This rearrangement joins TRBV6-1 to TRBJ2-7; D is perhaps TRBD1 (5 bases). Germline V CDR1 and CDR2: MNHNS, SASEGT. CDR3 length: 12 residues. V lost 9 bases, J lost 4 bases, and 13 bases lay in between. The CDR3, as DNA: TGTGCCAGTTCCCCAGGGTTATACGAGCAGTACTTC. It is translated as CASSPGLYEQYF.

The chain joins TRBV9 to TRBJ2-7; TRBD2 might be the D (7 bases). CDR1 and CDR2 (germline): SGDLS, YYNGEE. The CDR3 contains 14 residues. With 4 bases removed from V and 7 bases from J, the gap between germline ends came to 18 bases. The DNA for the CDR3 is TGTGCCAGCAGCCCCCGTGGGGGGGCGAAGGAGCAGTACTTC. Its protein is CASSPRGGAKEQYF. The complete variable domain, with remaining parts taken from reference TRBV9 and TRBJ2-7, reads DSGVTQTPKHLITATGQRVTLRCSPRSGDLSVYWYQQSLDQGLQFLIQYYNGEERAKGNILERFSAQQFPDLHSELNLSSLELGDSALYFCASSPRGGAKEQYFGPGTRLTVT.

V usage is TRBV10-3 and J usage is TRBJ1-3; D remains ambiguous. There are 13 residues in the CDR3. The germline V gene has CDR1 ENHRY and CDR2 SYGVKD. V was trimmed by 8 bases and J by 4 bases, leaving 12 bases between them. The CDR3 bases are TGTGCCATCCTCCAACCCGCCGGAAACACCATATATTTT. The encoded protein is CAILQPAGNTIYF.

The chain recombines TRBV28 with TRBJ1-5; D might be TRBD1 (6 bases). CDR1 MDHEN and CDR2 SYDVKM come from the germline V gene. This CDR3 spans 14 amino acids. Trimming left V 3 bases short and J 7 bases short, with 13 bases between. CDR3 in DNA: TGTGCCAGCAGTTTGGGCAGGGGCGCGCAGCCCCAGCATTTT. It is translated as CASSLGRGAQPQHF.

This clone was observed a single time. This rearrangement joins TRBV6-1 to TRBJ1-2; D remains ambiguous. The V and J ends lost 6 bases and 4 bases respectively, with 12 bases between them. Germline V gene lookup returns CDR1 MNHNS and CDR2 SASEGT. This CDR3 contains 13 residues. In DNA form, the CDR3 reads TGTGCCAGCAGCCTCGAGAGGGCCTATGGCTACACCTTC. Its protein is CASSLERAYGYTF.

The V gene is TRBV19, the J gene TRBJ1-4, with 10 bases fitting TRBD1. CDR3 length equals 15 residues. Unmatched junction bases numbered 7, after V lost 3 bases and J lost 9 bases. The germline V gene has CDR1 LNHDA and CDR2 SQIVND (reference sequence). This CDR3 is CASSMTGGRSKKLFF. The DNA for the CDR3 is TGTGCCAGTAGTATGACAGGGGGCCGGTCGAAAAAACTGTTTTTT.

This chain links TRBV6-5 with TRBJ1-1; 11 bases are a match to TRBD1. The CDR3 length is 16 residues. The germline gives CDR1 MNHEY, CDR2 SVGAGI. V dropped 2 bases and J dropped 6; count of bases not matched to a gene: 8. The CDR3 reads CASSYRDRGYVPEAFF. CDR3 bases: TGTGCCAGCAGTTACCGGGACAGGGGGTATGTGCCTGAAGCTTTCTTT.

The V call is TRBV5-1, the J call TRBJ2-1; TRBD2 matches at 13 bases. J was trimmed by 4 bases and V by 4 bases; bases with no gene match: 11. CDR1 and CDR2 (germline): SGHRS, YFSETQ. The length of the CDR3 is 18 residues. The CDR3 is CASSAALAGGPFYNEQFF. The DNA of the CDR3 is TGCGCCAGCAGCGCCGCACTAGCGGGAGGGCCGTTTTACAATGAGCAGTTCTTC.